This T cell receptor beta chain was sequenced during a study of blood T cell repertoires in COVID-19. Study as a whole: PBMCs, B-cell-depleted T cells, or T cells were the source of the cDNA or gDNA that made up the material.

The method was immunoSEQ multiplex PCR; TCRdb's version includes in-frame clones alone and lacks a portion of them. The sample has under 150,000 clones, approximately 84% seen once. J lost 6 bases, V lost 4 bases, and 12 bases had no gene match. The CDR3 is made up of 15 amino acids. Per the germline V gene, CDR1 is SGHVS and CDR2 is FNYEAQ. The TCR was taken from an elderly woman with acute or convalescent COVID-19. Sequencing was performed on peripheral blood. The gene calls are TRBV7-6 and TRBJ2-7, with 7 bases matching TRBD2. The CDR3, as DNA: TGTGCCAGCAGCTCACGGACCTTCGGGGGGTCCGAGCAGTACTTC. This encodes CASSSRTFGGSEQYF.